Following are 13 T cell receptor beta chains from one sample sequenced in a study of blood T cell repertoires in COVID-19. Sequenced by immunoSEQ multiplex PCR; TCRdb stores in-frame clones only, minus some. The sample shows roughly 400,000 clones, around 87% of them seen only once. The sample consisted of peripheral blood. The receptors come from a woman aged 55-70 years with COVID-19, enrolled during active disease.

This chain uses TRBV6-5 with TRBJ1-2; the match to TRBD1 covers 10 bases. J gave up 7 bases and V 4 bases, and 3 bases lay outside the gene matches. The CDR3 is 13 amino acids. Per the germline V gene, CDR1 is MNHEY and CDR2 is SVGAGI. The CDR3 region has the DNA TGTGCCAGCAGTTCGGGACAGGGGATTGGCTACACCTTC. The encoded protein is CASSSGQGIGYTF.

The V gene is TRBV6-2 or TRBV6-3, the J gene TRBJ2-2, with D tentatively TRBD1 (6 bases). The CDR3 is made up of 17 amino acids. Germline CDR1 MNHEY, CDR2 SVGEGT. Trimming took off 2 bases at V and 6 bases at J, with 19 bases between the two ends. CDR3 sequence reads: CASSYPSGAGWSGELFF. DNA for the CDR3: TGTGCCAGCAGTTACCCATCAGGGGCAGGGTGGTCCGGGGAGCTGTTTTTT.

The J gene is TRBJ2-2, the V gene TRBV4-2; D gene ambiguous. The CDR3 totals 14 residues. CDR1 is LGHNA, CDR2 YNFKEQ, per germline. The germline V and J ends were trimmed by 0 bases and 4 bases, with 6 bases remaining between them. The CDR3 DNA is TGTGCCAGCAGCCAAGAGGTAGCCACCGGGGAGCTGTTTTTT. Translation gives CASSQEVATGELFF.

This clone was seen just once. CDR3 residues: CASSTGTIDDKLFF. The DNA for the CDR3 is TGTGCCAGTAGCACCGGGACAATAGACGACAAACTGTTTTTT. This rearrangement joins TRBV19 to TRBJ1-4, with D possibly TRBD1 on 6 matching bases. V gave up 6 bases and J gave up 11 bases, with 19 bases separating them. The CDR3 consists of 14 residues. From germline, CDR1 is LNHDA and CDR2 SQIVND (reference sequence).

V usage is TRBV7-3 and J usage is TRBJ1-6, with TRBD1 matching over 10 bases. The CDR3 spans 15 residues. The J segment lost 6 bases and the V segment lost 6 bases, leaving 5 bases of the junction unmatched. Per germline, CDR1 SGHTA and CDR2 FQGTGA. For the CDR3, the DNA is TGTGCCAGCAGTCGACAGGGGGCCGGTAATTCACCCCTCCACTTT. Translation: CASSRQGAGNSPLHF.

The gene calls are TRBV7-3 and TRBJ2-2; tentatively, D is TRBD2 (5 bases). CDR1 SGHTA and CDR2 FQGTGA come from the germline V gene. The CDR3 extends over 16 amino acids. Trimming shortened V by 2 bases and J by 2 bases, and 12 bases separated the two germline ends. The CDR3 region has the DNA TGTGCCAGCAGCTTAGGTCGGGGATTTAACACCGGGGAGCTGTTTTTT. Amino acids: CASSLGRGFNTGELFF.

J is TRBJ1-6 and V is TRBV5-6; D gene unclear. Germline V gene lookup returns CDR1 SGHDT and CDR2 YYEEEE. This CDR3 is built from 14 residues. Trimming took 0 bases from V and 10 from J, leaving 11 bases between them. CDR3: CASSLDRGGSPLHF. The CDR3 coding sequence is TGTGCCAGCAGCTTGGACCGGGGTGGGTCACCCCTCCACTTT.

This chain links TRBV27 with TRBJ2-3, with 11 bases lining up with TRBD2. Germline V gene data show CDR1 as MNHEY and CDR2 as SMNVEV (reference sequence). This CDR3 has 16 amino acids. V lost 5 bases, J lost 2 bases, and 6 bases stayed unmatched. In DNA form, the CDR3 reads TGTGCCAGCAGTCCGACTAGCGGGGTGTACACAGATACGCAGTATTTT. This sequence encodes CASSPTSGVYTDTQYF.

The chain joins TRBV30 to TRBJ1-1, with no clear D. Germline V gene sequence: CDR1 GTSNPN, CDR2 SVGIG (reference sequence). CDR3 length: 13 residues. Trimming left V 5 bases short and J 1 base short, with 11 bases between. The CDR3 is CAWGRSGNTEAFF. Here the CDR3 DNA reads TGTGCCTGGGGGCGTTCTGGGAACACTGAAGCTTTCTTT.

The gene calls are TRBV12-3 or TRBV12-4 and TRBJ1-1; D uncertain. CDR3 size: 12 residues. The V end was cut by 8 bases, the J end by 2 bases, with 9 bases between. In DNA form, the CDR3 reads TGTGCCAGCGCCTACAGTAACACTGAAGCTTTCTTT. Its translation: CASAYSNTEAFF.

The chain joins TRBV6-6 to TRBJ1-2, with D possibly matching TRBD1 (5 bases). V shed 7 bases and J shed 8 bases, with 14 bases lying between them. CDR1 is MNHNY and CDR2 is SVGAGI in the germline V gene (reference sequence). CDR3 length: 12 residues. The CDR3 sequence: CASKTGGVGYTF. The CDR3 coding sequence is TGTGCCAGCAAAACGGGAGGGGTCGGCTACACCTTC.

Remarks on this clone: The junction departs from germline at one end; a sequencing error may be responsible. This chain connects TRBV12-3 or TRBV12-4 to TRBJ2-7; D may be TRBD2 (6 bases). The CDR3 totals 12 residues. The CDR3 coding sequence is TGTGCCAGCAGTTTGGATTACTTGGGACTTCGATTC. Translated, it gives CASSLDYLGLRF.

This clone is a singleton in its sample. The chain joins TRBV19 to TRBJ1-2; D remains ambiguous. The CDR3 length is 13 residues. Germline V gene data show CDR1 as LNHDA and CDR2 as SQIVND (reference sequence). V was cut by 7 bases and J by 1 base, with 10 bases left in between. As DNA, the CDR3 is TGTGCCAGTACCCCCGGTTATAACTATGGCTACACCTTC. Protein product: CASTPGYNYGYTF.